The 8 T cell receptor beta chains reported below all come from one sample, sequenced in a study of post-analysis software for immune sequencing data. Unique molecular identifiers featured in each of the TCR beta cDNA libraries. TCRdb passed the PCR reads through MiXCR, listing each CDR3 protein once. The sample lists approximately 770,000 distinct CDR3 sequences, just over 45% occurring once. Antigens for these TCRs are unknown. Overall study findings and caveats: With TRBV5-6, TRBV5-1 and TRBV20-1 included, about five TRBV segments were more frequent in patients than in controls.

The sequencing input was blood. The receptors derive from a girl aged 10-17 years with multiple sclerosis.

V and J are TRBV6-5 and TRBJ1-1; D perhaps matches TRBD1 (5 bases). CDR3 length: 15 amino acids. V dropped 5 bases and J dropped 3 bases, with 16 bases sitting between them. In germline, CDR1 is MNHEY, CDR2 SVGAGI. The CDR3 region has the DNA TGTGCCAGCAGTCACCAGGGTGATGGGGACACTGAAGCTTTCTTT. Translation: CASSHQGDGDTEAFF.

CDR3 bases: TGTGCCAGCAGCTTGAACCGGGCGGCAAATCAGCCCCAGCATTTT. It yields the protein CASSLNRAANQPQHF. The gene calls are TRBV7-2 and TRBJ1-5, with no clear D. The CDR3 consists of 15 residues. Per germline, CDR1 SGHTA and CDR2 FQGNSA. V lost 3 bases to trimming and J lost 4 bases, with 13 bases between them.

CDR3 loop: CASSLGALGGGETQYF. In DNA form, the CDR3 reads TGTGCCAGCAGCTTGGGGGCCCTAGGCGGGGGAGAGACCCAGTACTTC. This chain connects TRBV5-5 to TRBJ2-7; 7 bases fit TRBD2. The tail of the sequence fits TRBJ2-5 better, so the J call may be wrong. The CDR3 totals 16 residues. Germline lookup yields CDR1 SGHKS and CDR2 YYEKEE (reference sequence).

The chain combines TRBV6-6 with TRBJ2-7; 9 bases are shared with TRBD1. Losses at the gene ends were 0 bases for V and 6 bases for J; bases not matched to a gene: 12. CDR1 and CDR2 (germline): MNHNY, SVGAGI (reference sequence). The CDR3 is made up of 17 amino acids. The CDR3 region is CASSYSKGTGPSCEQYF. DNA of the CDR3: TGTGCCAGCAGTTACTCGAAGGGGACAGGGCCCAGCTGCGAGCAGTACTTC.

The rearrangement uses TRBV20-1 and TRBJ2-3; 9 bases are a match to TRBD2. The CDR3 spans 17 residues. The V gene's germline CDR1 is DFQATT and CDR2 SNEGSKA (reference sequence). V trimming: 0 bases; J trimming: 2 bases; junction bases outside the gene matches: 9. CDR3 in DNA: TGCAGTGCTAGAGATCCCCCCGCGGGAGGGTCCACAGATACGCAGTATTTT. Its protein product is CSARDPPAGGSTDTQYF.

This clonotype was found a few times. The CDR3, as DNA: TGTGCCAGCAGCTTAGAGGGAGCGGGAGGGCCCTACGAGCAGTACTTC. Translating it yields CASSLEGAGGPYEQYF. The chain links TRBV7-2 to TRBJ2-7, with 10 bases that match TRBD2. J lost 2 bases, V lost 1 base, and 5 bases had no gene match. The CDR3 is 16 residues long. Germline V gives CDR1 SGHTA, CDR2 FQGNSA.

The V and J genes are TRBV12-3 or TRBV12-4 and TRBJ2-1; D is ambiguous. TRBJ2-7 matches the DNA end more closely, so the J call is doubtful. The length of the CDR3 is 15 residues. CDR3 in DNA: TGTGCCAGCAGTTTTGTTAGACAAAGCAACAATGAGCAGTACTTC. Translating gives CASSFVRQSNNEQYF.

This clonotype occurred once. This chain links TRBV7-9 with TRBJ2-2; D remains unclear. V was shortened by 0 bases and J by 3 bases, with 5 bases between the two germline ends. This CDR3 spans 14 amino acids. Germline V gene lookup returns CDR1 SEHNR and CDR2 FQNEAQ (reference sequence). The CDR3 nucleotides read TGTGCCAGCAGCTTAGCACAAGACACCGGGGAGCTGTTTTTT. Amino acids: CASSLAQDTGELFF.